A selection of T cell receptor beta chains follows, all from one sample in a study of memory CD4+ T cells and cytomegalovirus serostatus. This table comes from immunoSEQ multiplex PCR, and its TCRdb copy is limited to in-frame clones, with some not included. The table records under 40,000 clones, roughly 78% of them present only once. The sequenced sample consisted of memory CD4+ T cells from blood. The receptors originated from an adult in good health and CMV-seropositive. Both conserved end residues are part of each CDR3. Each record gives: clone size, D gene, J gene, V gene, CDR3 DNA, CDR3 protein. The D gene is left open where the match is weak. Part of the rows lack a size; the others show once, few, many or a class for expanded clones.

few | NA | TRBJ1-1 | TRBV6-1 | TGTGCCAGCAGTGACGGGATTTTGAACACTGAAGCTTTCTTT | CASSDGILNTEAFF
NA | TRBD2 | TRBJ2-5 | TRBV10-1 | TGCGCCAGCAGCAACCCCCCAACTAGCGGGAGGGACAAAGAGACCCAGTACTTC | CASSNPPTSGRDKETQYF
NA | NA | TRBJ2-5 | TRBV7-8 | TGTGCCAGCAGCGCCACACAGGGAGAGACCCAGTACTTC | CASSATQGETQYF
few | NA | TRBJ2-1 | TRBV6-6 | TGTGCCAGCAGTTACAATGAGCAGTTCTTC | CASSYNEQFF
NA | TRBD2 | TRBJ2-2 | TRBV6-5 | TGTGCCAGCGGGACTAGCGGGCCCTTCGGGGAGCTGTTTTTT | CASGTSGPFGELFF
NA | TRBD2 | TRBJ2-7 | TRBV4-1 | TGCGCCAGCAGCCTCCAGACCGGGACTAAGGTCTACGAGCAGTACTTC | CASSLQTGTKVYEQYF
once | NA | TRBJ1-1 | TRBV5-6 | TGTGCCAGCAGCTTTTGGTCCAGCCACACTGAAGCTTTCTTT | CASSFWSSHTEAFF
once | TRBD1 | TRBJ1-2 | TRBV11-1 | TGTGCCAGCAGCCCAGGGTGGTCAGGGACAGGGTCCTATGGCTACACCTTC | CASSPGWSGTGSYGYTF
once | NA | TRBJ1-2 | TRBV5-1 | TGCGCCAGCAGCTTGGGTATCAGGGAAAGATGGTATAACTATGGCTACACCTTC | CASSLGIRERWYNYGYTF
NA | TRBD1 | TRBJ1-2 | TRBV6-5 | TGTGCCAGCAGTGGCGGGACAGGGAAGGACTATGGCTACACCTTC | CASSGGTGKDYGYTF
once | TRBD1 | TRBJ2-7 | TRBV4-3 | TGCGCCAGCAGCCAAGATATGGGACAGAACTACGAGCAGTACTTC | CASSQDMGQNYEQYF
NA | NA | TRBJ2-1 | TRBV19 | TGTGCCAGTGCCGTAGCGCGGAATGAGCAGTTCTTC | CASAVARNEQFF
NA | NA | TRBJ2-7 | TRBV5-6 | TGTGCCAGCAGCTTGGATCCGGAGACAGCCTCCTACGAGCAGTACTTC | CASSLDPETASYEQYF
NA | NA | TRBJ1-1 | TRBV5-1 | TGCGCCAGCAGCTTAGTTACAGGGCGAGTGAACACTGAAGCTTTCTTT | CASSLVTGRVNTEAFF
NA | NA | TRBJ2-7 | TRBV4-1 | TGCGCCAGCAGCCATCCTGGAACAGGGCCCGAGCAGTACTTC | CASSHPGTGPEQYF
few | NA | TRBJ1-5 | TRBV4-2 | TGTGCCAGCAGCCCAGTCGTCTGGCAGGGAAGGACCCGGGGCAATCAGCCCCAGCATTTT | CASSPVVWQGRTRGNQPQHF
NA | NA | TRBJ2-7 | TRBV5-1 | TGCGCCAGCAGCTTGGGGGCAGGTTACGGCGAGCAGTACTTC | CASSLGAGYGEQYF
once | TRBD1 | TRBJ1-2 | TRBV6-5 | TGTGCCAGCAGTTACTCGGGACAGGGCTATGGCTACACCTTC | CASSYSGQGYGYTF
NA | TRBD2 | TRBJ2-3 | TRBV2 | TGTGCCAGCAGCGTAGCGGGGGTGACAGATACGCAGTATTTT | CASSVAGVTDTQYF
NA | TRBD1 | TRBJ2-5 | TRBV7-6 | TGTGCCAGCAGCCAGACAGGGGGCCAAGAGACCCAGTACTTC | CASSQTGGQETQYF
NA | NA | TRBJ1-1 | TRBV27 | TGTGCCAGCAGTTTAGGGGGTCGGCTGAACACTGAAGCTTTCTTT | CASSLGGRLNTEAFF
NA | NA | TRBJ2-3 | TRBV19 | TGTGCCAGTAGCCGGGGGAAATCAGATACGCAGTATTTT | CASSRGKSDTQYF
NA | NA | TRBJ2-1 | TRBV4-2 | TGTGCCAGCAGCCAAGACAGGCCCAGCTACAATGAGCAGTTCTTC | CASSQDRPSYNEQFF
NA | NA | TRBJ1-3 | TRBV29-1 | TGCAGCGTTGAAAGGCAGGGAGAGGACTCTGGAAACACCATATATTTT | CSVERQGEDSGNTIYF
NA | NA | TRBJ1-1 | TRBV4-2 | TGTGCCAGCAGCCAGGGCCCTTCTAACACTGAAGCTTTCTTT | CASSQGPSNTEAFF
NA | NA | TRBJ2-1 | TRBV7-8 | TGTGCCAGCAGCTTAGCTGGTATCGACAATGAGCAGTTCTTC | CASSLAGIDNEQFF
NA | NA | TRBJ1-1 | TRBV18 | TGTGCCAGCTCACCGGACACCGGTGAAGCTTTCTTT | CASSPDTGEAFF
NA | TRBD1 | TRBJ1-1 | TRBV7-9 | TGTGCCAGCAGACGGACAGGGGCTGCTGAAGCTTTCTTT | CASRRTGAAEAFF
NA | NA | TRBJ2-7 | TRBV28 | TGTGCCAGTGGCCTCTACGAGCAGTACTTC | CASGLYEQYF